The 21 T cell receptor beta chains in this list originate from one sample, sequenced in a study of cytomegalovirus exposure and HLA in healthy donors. This table comes from immunoSEQ multiplex PCR, and its TCRdb copy is limited to in-frame clones, with some not included. This table holds 170,000 or so clones, about 80% found once. Sequenced sample: PBMCs. The source is a woman aged 18-29 years in good health and CMV-seropositive.

This chain connects TRBV7-8 to TRBJ1-3, with 8 bases that match TRBD1. Germline V gene lookup returns CDR1 SGHVS and CDR2 FQNEAQ. J lost 4 bases, V lost 5 bases, and 10 bases had no gene match. This CDR3 is built from 16 residues. The CDR3 DNA is TGTGCCAGCAGCCCACCCAGGGGGCCGACGGGAAACACCATATATTTT. It is translated as CASSPPRGPTGNTIYF.

The V and J genes are TRBV5-1 and TRBJ1-6, with TRBD1 matching 8 bases. The germline V gene encodes CDR1 SGHRS and CDR2 YFSETQ. V trimming: 4 bases; J trimming: 8 bases; junction bases outside the gene matches: 5. The CDR3 extends over 14 amino acids. The CDR3 DNA follows: TGCGCCAGCAGCGACGGACAGGGATATTCACCCCTCCACTTT. Its protein is CASSDGQGYSPLHF.

This clone appeared a few times. The J gene is TRBJ1-3, the V gene TRBV11-2, with D possibly matching TRBD1 (6 bases). The germline gives CDR1 SGHAT, CDR2 FQNNGV. V lost 6 bases to trimming and J lost 0 bases, with 24 bases between them. The CDR3 length is 19 residues. CDR3 amino acids: CASSLKGHGVNHSGNTIYF. CDR3 in DNA: TGTGCCAGCAGTCTAAAGGGACACGGAGTTAACCACTCTGGAAACACCATATATTTT. The whole variable domain, remainder taken from reference TRBV11-2 and TRBJ1-3, is EAGVAQSPRYKIIEKRQSVAFWCNPISGHATLYWYQQILGQGPKLLIQFQNNGVVDDSQLPKDRFSAERLKGVDSTLKIQPAKLEDSAVYLCASSLKGHGVNHSGNTIYFGEGSWLTVV.

V gene TRBV5-4 combines with J gene TRBJ1-2; the D is unclear. The CDR3 loop spans 13 amino acids. V shed 4 bases and J shed 5 bases, with 12 bases lying between them. CDR1 is SGHNT, CDR2 YYREEE, per germline (reference sequence). The CDR3 sequence is CASSPPGGYGYTF. The DNA of the CDR3 is TGTGCCAGCAGCCCGCCGGGAGGGTATGGCTACACCTTC.

The chain joins TRBV29-1 to TRBJ2-5, with D maybe TRBD1 (5 bases). Trimming took 4 bases from V and 5 from J, leaving 11 bases between them. Per the germline V gene, CDR1 is SQVTM and CDR2 is ANQGSEA. The length of the CDR3 is 12 residues. CDR3 nucleotide sequence: TGCAGCGTTGTGGTAGGGGATGAGACCCAGTACTTC. It codes for CSVVVGDETQYF.

The chain joins TRBV7-9 to TRBJ2-5; weak D call: TRBD2 (6 bases). Germline V gene lookup returns CDR1 SEHNR and CDR2 FQNEAQ (reference sequence). This CDR3 comprises 13 residues. The germline V and J ends were trimmed by 1 base and 5 bases, with 8 bases remaining between them. CDR3 loop: CASSLGGEETQYF. The CDR3 DNA sequence: TGTGCCAGCAGCTTAGGCGGGGAGGAGACCCAGTACTTC.

The V and J genes are TRBV18 and TRBJ1-1, with TRBD1 identical over 8 bases. The J segment lost 8 bases and the V segment lost 2 bases, leaving 10 bases of the junction unmatched. The CDR3 length is 15 residues. Germline V gives CDR1 KGHSH, CDR2 LQKENI. The CDR3 spells CASSPLGQGSEEAFF. CDR3 bases: TGTGCCAGCTCACCATTAGGACAGGGTTCTGAGGAAGCTTTCTTT.

The chain carries TRBV5-1 and TRBJ1-2, with D unclear. The CDR3 consists of 14 residues. Trimming removed 1 base at V and 3 bases at J, with 10 bases between. The germline CDR1 and CDR2 sequences are SGHRS and YFSETQ. This CDR3 is CASSLMVGDYGYTF. The CDR3 coding sequence is TGCGCCAGCAGCTTGATGGTGGGAGACTATGGCTACACCTTC.

The chain has TRBV6-1 and TRBJ2-7, with D perhaps TRBD2 (7 bases). Trimming pared 6 bases from V and 7 bases from J, leaving 19 bases between. The CDR3 extends over 14 amino acids. Germline loops: CDR1 MNHNS, CDR2 SASEGT. Here the CDR3 reads CASSQTSPRGEQYF. The CDR3 DNA is TGTGCCAGCAGCCAGACTAGCCCTAGGGGGGAGCAGTACTTC.

This clone was counted once. The chain couples TRBV19 to TRBJ1-5; D perhaps matches TRBD1 (5 bases). Germline lookup yields CDR1 LNHDA and CDR2 SQIVND (reference sequence). This CDR3 spans 14 amino acids. The V and J ends lost 9 bases and 5 bases respectively, with 17 bases between them. The CDR3 DNA reads as TGTGCCAGCACTCTCGGGGGGTTCGATCAGCCCCAGCATTTT. Protein sequence: CASTLGGFDQPQHF.

The chain links TRBV27 to TRBJ1-6, with a weak D call TRBD1 (5 bases). The CDR3 runs 15 residues. V shed 6 bases and J shed 2 bases, with 11 bases lying between them. The germline V gene encodes CDR1 MNHEY and CDR2 SMNVEV (reference sequence). CDR3 amino acids: CASRKDRTYNSPLHF. The CDR3 DNA is TGTGCCAGCAGAAAAGACAGAACCTATAATTCACCCCTCCACTTT.

V usage is TRBV6-1 and J usage is TRBJ1-4; 8 bases align to TRBD1. Trimming removed 4 bases from V and 7 bases from J; junction bases left unmatched: 5. Germline V lookup: CDR1 MNHNS, CDR2 SASEGT. CDR3 length: 14 residues. CDR3 loop: CASSGGQGAEKLFF. As DNA, the CDR3 is TGTGCCAGCAGTGGTGGACAGGGCGCTGAAAAACTGTTTTTT.

The chain links TRBV27 to TRBJ1-6; no firm D call. CDR1 and CDR2 (germline): MNHEY, SMNVEV (reference sequence). CDR3 size: 13 residues. V was pared by 1 base and J by 7 bases, with 5 bases between. The CDR3 DNA is TGTGCCAGCAGTTTATTAGAAAATTCACCCCTCCACTTT. It is translated as CASSLLENSPLHF.

The V and J genes are TRBV28 and TRBJ2-2, with D possibly matching TRBD1 (5 bases). CDR1 is MDHEN and CDR2 is SYDVKM in the germline V gene. V was cut by 5 bases and J by 1 base, with 11 bases left in between. This CDR3 is 15 amino acids long. CDR3 nucleotide sequence: TGTGCCAGCAGTCTACCCCAGGGGAACACCGGGGAGCTGTTTTTT. It is translated as CASSLPQGNTGELFF. The variable domain in full, completed from reference TRBV28 and TRBJ2-2, reads DVKVTQSSRYLVKRTGEKVFLECVQDMDHENMFWYRQDPGLGLRLIYFSYDVKMKEKGDIPEGYSVSREKKERFSLILESASTNQTSMYLCASSLPQGNTGELFFGEGSRLTVL.

This rearrangement joins TRBV6-5 to TRBJ1-1; TRBD1 might be the D (5 bases). Germline V CDR1 and CDR2: MNHEY, SVGAGI. There are 14 residues in the CDR3. Trimming took off 5 bases at V and 5 bases at J, with 15 bases between the two ends. The CDR3 DNA sequence: TGTGCCAGCAGTCTCGGGGGGAGCTGGACTGAAGCTTTCTTT. Its translation is CASSLGGSWTEAFF.

The chain employs TRBV4-1 and TRBJ1-2; 8 bases map to TRBD1. Germline values: CDR1 MGHRA, CDR2 YSYEKL. V lost 0 bases, J lost 7 bases, and 7 bases stayed unmatched. The CDR3 runs 15 residues. CDR3 bases: TGCGCCAGCAGCCAAGATCGGACAGGGATCGGTGGCTACACCTTC. This codes for CASSQDRTGIGGYTF.

The rearrangement uses TRBV5-1 and TRBJ2-5; 9 bases align to TRBD1. The V gene's germline CDR1 is SGHRS and CDR2 YFSETQ. The CDR3 contains 14 residues. Losses at the gene ends were 0 bases for V and 5 bases for J; bases not matched to a gene: 2. The CDR3 loop is CASSLATGGETQYF. CDR3 nucleotide sequence: TGCGCCAGCAGCTTGGCGACAGGGGGGGAGACCCAGTACTTC.

V usage is TRBV2 and J usage is TRBJ2-2; 7 bases are a match to TRBD2. The CDR3 has 15 amino acids. V lost 3 bases to trimming and J lost 3 bases; unmatched junction nucleotides: 4. Germline V gene lookup returns CDR1 SNHLY and CDR2 FYNNEI. As DNA, the CDR3 is TGTGCCAGCAGTGACGGCGGGAGCTACACCGGGGAGCTGTTTTTT. It is translated as CASSDGGSYTGELFF.

The chain carries TRBV12-5 and TRBJ1-1; the D is unclear. Germline V gives CDR1 LGHNT, CDR2 FRNRAP. This CDR3 contains 10 residues. V lost 10 bases and J lost 14, with 17 bases in between. Here the CDR3 reads CATLPPSSFF. CDR3 in DNA: TGTGCTACCCTCCCCCCTTCTTCCTTCTTT.

The J gene is TRBJ2-1, the V gene TRBV9; maybe TRBD2 (6 bases). Trimming shortened V by 5 bases and J by 6 bases, and 15 bases separated the two germline ends. CDR1 and CDR2 from the germline V gene are SGDLS and YYNGEE. The length of the CDR3 is 14 residues. The CDR3, as DNA: TGTGCCAGCAGTGGACTTGCGGGGCGCAATGAGCAGTTCTTC. It translates to CASSGLAGRNEQFF. The whole variable domain, remainder taken from reference TRBV9 and TRBJ2-1, is DSGVTQTPKHLITATGQRVTLRCSPRSGDLSVYWYQQSLDQGLQFLIQYYNGEERAKGNILERFSAQQFPDLHSELNLSSLELGDSALYFCASSGLAGRNEQFFGPGTRLTVL.

The chain combines TRBV19 with TRBJ1-5; 8 bases are shared with TRBD1. CDR3 length: 17 amino acids. Trimming took 2 bases from V and 6 from J; bases not matched to a gene: 12. Germline V gene lookup returns CDR1 LNHDA and CDR2 SQIVND (reference sequence). The CDR3 loop reads CASSIHPGQGVAQPQHF. CDR3 in DNA: TGTGCCAGTAGTATACACCCCGGACAGGGAGTCGCTCAGCCCCAGCATTTT.